This TCR beta chain appears in the sequencing data of a study of cytomegalovirus exposure and HLA in healthy donors (dated by TCRdb to 2015 to 2018). With regard to the full study: An earlier analysis of around 600 of the donors reported more than 250 Gb of sequence data and around 110 million unique TCR beta sequences from around 200 million T cells. HLA typing covered class I and class II loci at four-digit resolution. To decide whether each TCR beta V gene segment behaved as functional or pseudogenic, an earlier analysis of approximately 590 of the donors relied on high-throughput TCR beta sequencing. The study was designed to test whether signatures of past pathogen exposure could be identified by cataloging public T cell receptors. Typing coverage differed by locus: A, B, C, DRB1 and DQB1 were typed in about 620-630 donors, DQA1 in approximately 520, DPA1 in approximately 610, and DPB1 in 472. Across approximately 420 genotyped donors of the cohort, an average of 235,054 unique TCR beta nucleotide sequences per donor were sequenced, and approximately 19% of those sequences were non-productive. The genetic ancestry cluster associated with self-reported Caucasian donors included 65% to 90% of the 398 genotyped donors. A separate validation cohort of over 95 different subjects was used in addition to the 666-subject first cohort. In a later analysis, previously published TCR beta repertoires from 670 or so donors were re-analyzed and high-resolution HLA genotyping was added so that TCR occurrence patterns could be studied. Donor age, sex, ethnicity and CMV serostatus were compiled together with the repertoire data. About 280 gigabases of sequencing data and tens of millions of unique TCR sequences made up an early release that covered approximately 650 HLA-typed donors. Roughly five DR-DQ haplotypes were treated as single units for association and clustering because of strong linkage in the cohort. The study profiled the T cell repertoires of hundreds of subjects by immunosequencing and related them to cytomegalovirus serostatus. All discovery cohort repertoires had been generated on a single sequencing platform. A later genetic analysis used genome-wide SNP genotypes for 398 of the 666 donors, treating that subset as a discovery cohort. In the later analysis, no new phenotypic data were used to find candidate immune exposures; instead, reliance was placed on TCR beta sequences and their occurrence across donors. To predict cytomegalovirus infection status, the study combined high-throughput TCR immunosequencing, statistical association of individual TCRs with disease status, and machine learning.

The CDR3 runs 14 residues from the cysteine to the phenylalanine. Only the CDR3 DNA is retained, 42 bases long and in frame from the first base. Trimming takes 9 bases from V and 6 bases from J, and the germline ends sit 20 bases apart. CDR1 is given as SGHNT and CDR2 as YYREEE, both from the germline V gene (reference sequence). Library method: the immunoSEQ multiplex PCR assay. The multiplex PCR relied on a mix of 60 forward primers for TCR Vbeta segments and 13 reverse primers for TCR Jbeta segments. The CDR3 region of rearranged TCR beta genes was amplified from genomic DNA with a multiplex PCR assay. The amplified TCR beta libraries were sequenced on the Illumina HiSeq System as 87-base-pair reads. As for the authors' bioinformatics: A later analysis tallied approximately 87 million unique TCR beta chains across the 700 or so repertoires, and around 9.9 million of those chains were shared by two or more donors. Raw reads were error-corrected and collapsed into unique sequences by a nearest-neighbor algorithm in which closely related sequences were merged to remove PCR and sequencing errors. To assign V, D and J gene segments, CDR3 sequences were aligned to IMGT reference sequences. For a sequence to be retained, at least a six-nucleotide match to both a V gene segment and a J gene segment was required. A rearrangement was called productive if the CDR3 had no stop codons and remained in frame with V and J, and every other rearrangement was called non-productive. CDR3 was defined according to IMGT convention as the region running from the second conserved V-encoded cysteine to the conserved J-encoded phenylalanine. In an earlier analysis of around 600 of the donors, sequences lacking an unambiguous match to a single V gene segment were excluded. In an earlier analysis of some 590 of the donors, V segments were called functional above 56.7% productive rearrangements and were called segregating when the between-donor standard deviation exceeded 5%. A statistical classification framework was developed to diagnose cytomegalovirus status using the catalog of TCR beta chain sequences. In a later analysis, TCR nucleotide sequences were compared against IMGT/GENE-DB human TR gene sequences so that V and J genes could be assigned. A later analysis assigned CDR3 sequences and most-parsimonious VDJ recombination scenarios with the TCRdist pipeline. In a later analysis, each TCR beta chain was defined by its CDR3 amino acid sequence together with its V-gene family, and reads without a unique V-gene family were excluded. In a later analysis, 550 to 650 highly shared, low-generation-probability nucleotide sequences were removed to address suspected cross-contamination and a sequencing artifact. A later analysis calculated a clonal expansion index for each public chain from normalized within-repertoire ranks of inferred template counts. In a later analysis, generation probabilities were computed using a VDJ recombination model fitted to out-of-frame rearrangements, and the results were checked against IGoR. In a later analysis, TCR-TCR, TCR-HLA and TCR-CMV co-occurrence was scored with hypergeometric tests, and a repertoire-size bias correction was applied to TCR pairs. In a later analysis, false discovery rates were estimated by permuting HLA or CMV assignments 20 times. In a later analysis, co-occurring TCRs were grouped with DBSCAN, and TCRdist sequence similarity was added when clustering was performed within HLA-allele-positive subsets. For co-occurrence clustering, repertoires with fewer than 30,000 or more than 120,000 public chains were excluded, along with a handful of repertoires with anomalous nucleotide sharing. TCRdb's version of the immuneACCESS table is confined to in-frame rearrangements and falls short of the full clone set. An unresolved V gene accounts for under half of the shortfall where checked; the remainder is of unknown origin. V, J and clone size reflect that table, while D and trimming were determined from the DNA. Counted in this sample were roughly 110,000 clones; 76% of them appeared once. The top ten constitute about 2.5% of the sample.

With regard to this clone: What this receptor recognizes is not known. Base qualities are not recorded, but no much larger clone differs from it by a single base.

What the study reported, not specific to this receptor: Only TCR beta chains were sequenced in this cohort, and the absence of alpha or paired-chain data limited detectable features. In a later analysis, several top co-occurrence clusters were reported to appear linked to parvovirus B19, influenza, CMV and Epstein-Barr virus. Cytomegalovirus status was reported to be diagnosed by the classifier with high specificity and sensitivity in both the original and validation cohorts. In a later analysis, TCR association rates were found to vary across HLA loci, with the most associated TCRs seen for DRB1 alleles and the fewest for HLA-C alleles. Correlated functional status among segregating V segments might reflect linkage disequilibrium, but an unknown experimental factor could not be ruled out. The 87-base-pair reads could not distinguish some IMGT-functional V segments, including TRBV6-2 and TRBV6-3, so those segments were excluded. At a false discovery rate of 0.05, a later analysis linked fewer than 20,000 TCR beta sequences to specific HLA alleles. Three of the identified cytomegalovirus-associated TCR beta chains were confirmed in vitro to be specific for cytomegalovirus antigens. A later genetic analysis associated a missense DCLRE1C variant with V-gene and J-gene trimming of TCR beta chains, and an independent cohort replicated the association. An earlier analysis of approximately 590 of the donors showed that most TCR beta V segments appeared in productive rearrangements either about 90% or about 30% of the time, which broadly matched IMGT annotations. According to the authors, the approach could potentially be generalized to other disease states and immunological phenotypes. The earlier analysis of 450 to 700 of the donors excluded 15 to 20 rarely observed V segments, including chromosome 9 orphons, because counts were too low. The study listed 150 to 200 TCR beta chains as associated with cytomegalovirus. Because some donors lacked HLA typing at each locus, the association tests relied only on the typed subset. Most CMV-associated TCR beta chains appeared to be HLA-restricted in a later analysis, and the HLA associations seemed to be driven largely by CMV exposure. Most TCR sequences were observed very rarely across donors, whereas some public TCRs were present in many individuals. A later analysis found that HLA-associated TCR beta chains were more clonally expanded and had lower generation probabilities than equally common non-associated chains. Compared with the approximately 600-donor mean, donors in an Asian-associated ancestry cluster had fewer N-insertions in productive TCRs, according to a later genetic analysis. Immune exposure information for the cohort was limited to CMV serostatus. Assigning TCR associations to individual alleles was difficult when HLA alleles, especially DR and DQ, strongly co-occurred. A cluster of highly shared sequence variants was judged likely to represent a technical artifact of the sequencing pipeline. Roughly uniform sequencing depth across donors was assumed in presence/absence analyses, although this assumption may not hold. A further reported finding was that TCR beta sequences accurately predicted the HLA-A and HLA-B alleles for most subjects in the first cohort.

The cohort comprised 666 healthy bone marrow donors. At the time of sampling, all cohort members were nominally healthy, though unrecorded immune exposures were likely present. The donor was CMV seronegative and was included in the group of a few hundred seronegative cohort members. A peripheral blood sample was provided by each donor, and peripheral blood mononuclear cells were used for TCR beta sequencing. The Qiagen DNeasy Blood Extraction Kit was used to extract genomic DNA from the blood cell samples. The chain is encoded by TRBV5-4 joined to TRBJ2-3, with TRBD2 tentatively as D gene (7 bases match). Sequencing input: PBMCs. This receptor was identified in a man aged 18-30 years in good health and CMV-seronegative. The DNA is TGTGCCACCGACCGGCGGGGGCTCCGCGATACGCAGTATTTT. Its protein reads: CATDRRGLRDTQYF.